What follows describes a single T cell receptor beta chain. What this receptor recognizes is not known. Base quality data are lacking; no much larger clone is found one base away. The library relied on the immunoSEQ multiplex PCR assay. TCRdb stores this immuneACCESS table with in-frame sequences only. Part of the clones is absent; in the studies checked, under half of the shortfall reflects unresolved V genes, and no reason is known for the rest. In this sample the table shows roughly 69,000 clones, about 91% of which occur a single time. Almost 0.3% of the sample is in the top ten clones. As encoded in the germline V gene, CDR1 is SGHTA while CDR2 is FQGNSA. From its cysteine to its phenylalanine, the CDR3 spans 15 amino acids. Of all the DNA, just the CDR3 is kept, 45 bases in frame from base 1. The trim is 5 bases for V and 3 bases for J, with a gap of 16 bases between the germline ends. The data were taken from a study of T cell changes during pregnancy in multiple sclerosis (dated by TCRdb to between 2019 and 2020). About the study as a whole: The study looked at changes in the T cell repertoire across pregnancy in women with multiple sclerosis.

The sequence is built from TRBV7-2 and TRBJ1-1; D gene: possibly TRBD1, on 5 matching bases. This clonotype originated in a female donor in good health, enrolled as a control in a pregnancy study. The sequencing used CD4+ T cells from peripheral blood mononuclear cells, collected in the third trimester of pregnancy. This receptor has the CDR3 CASSLRREGHTEAFF. The nucleotides read TGTGCCAGCAGCCTAAGGCGGGAGGGACACACTGAAGCTTTCTTT.